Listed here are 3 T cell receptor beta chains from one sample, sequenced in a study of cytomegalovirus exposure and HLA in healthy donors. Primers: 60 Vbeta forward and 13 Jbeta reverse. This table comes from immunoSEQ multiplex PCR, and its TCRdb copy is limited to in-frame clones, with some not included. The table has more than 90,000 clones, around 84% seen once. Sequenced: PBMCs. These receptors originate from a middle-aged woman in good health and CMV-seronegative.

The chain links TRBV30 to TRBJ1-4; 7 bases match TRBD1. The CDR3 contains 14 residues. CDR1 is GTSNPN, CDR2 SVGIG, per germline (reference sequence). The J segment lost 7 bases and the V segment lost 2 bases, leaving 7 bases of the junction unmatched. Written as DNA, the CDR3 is TGTGCCTGGAGTAACGGACAGGCGAGTGAAAAACTGTTTTTT. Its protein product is CAWSNGQASEKLFF.

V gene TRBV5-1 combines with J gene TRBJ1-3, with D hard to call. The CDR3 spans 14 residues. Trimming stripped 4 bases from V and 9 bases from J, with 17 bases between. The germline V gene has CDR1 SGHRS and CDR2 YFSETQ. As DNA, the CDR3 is TGCGCCAGCAGCCGAGGATTATTTGAGGGCACCATATATTTT. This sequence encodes CASSRGLFEGTIYF.

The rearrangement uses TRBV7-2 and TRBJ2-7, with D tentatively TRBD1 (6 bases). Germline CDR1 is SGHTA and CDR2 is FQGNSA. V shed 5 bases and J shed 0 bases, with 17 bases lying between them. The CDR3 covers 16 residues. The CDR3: CASSSDSGTSSYEQYF. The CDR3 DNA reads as TGTGCCAGCAGCAGTGATTCCGGGACATCCTCCTACGAGCAGTACTTC.